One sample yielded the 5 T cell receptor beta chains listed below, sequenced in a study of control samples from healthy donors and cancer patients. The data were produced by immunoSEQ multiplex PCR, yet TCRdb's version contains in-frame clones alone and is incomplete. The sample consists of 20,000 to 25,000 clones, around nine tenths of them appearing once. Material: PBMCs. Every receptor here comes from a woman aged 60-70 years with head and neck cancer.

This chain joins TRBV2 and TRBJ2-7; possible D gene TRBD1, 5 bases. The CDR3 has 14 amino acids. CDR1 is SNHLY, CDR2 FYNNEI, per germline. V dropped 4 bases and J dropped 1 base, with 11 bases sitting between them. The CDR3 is CASSGDRRSYEQYF. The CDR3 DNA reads TGTGCCAGCAGTGGAGACAGACGATCCTACGAGCAGTACTTC.

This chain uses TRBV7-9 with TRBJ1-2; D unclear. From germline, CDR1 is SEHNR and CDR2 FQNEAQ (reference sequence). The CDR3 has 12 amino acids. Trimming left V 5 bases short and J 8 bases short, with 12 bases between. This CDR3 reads CASSLRAGGYTF. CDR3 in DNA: TGTGCCAGCAGCCTTCGTGCTGGGGGCTACACCTTC. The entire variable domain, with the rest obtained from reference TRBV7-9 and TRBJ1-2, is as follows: DTGVSQNPRHKITKRGQNVTFRCDPISEHNRLYWYRQTLGQGPEFLTYFQNEAQLEKSRLLSDRFSAERPKGSFSTLEIQRTEQGDSAMYLCASSLRAGGYTFGSGTRLTVV.

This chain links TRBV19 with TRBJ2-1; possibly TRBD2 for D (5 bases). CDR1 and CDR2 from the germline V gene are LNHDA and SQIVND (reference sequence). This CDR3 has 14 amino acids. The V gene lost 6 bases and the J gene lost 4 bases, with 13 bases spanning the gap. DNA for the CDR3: TGTGCCAGTAGCTATCGGGGAACTTACAATGAGCAGTTCTTC. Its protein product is CASSYRGTYNEQFF.

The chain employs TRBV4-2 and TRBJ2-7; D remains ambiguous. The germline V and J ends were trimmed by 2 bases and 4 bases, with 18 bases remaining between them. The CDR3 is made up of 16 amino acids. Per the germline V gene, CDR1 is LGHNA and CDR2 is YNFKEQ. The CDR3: CASSQLDSDNFYEQYF. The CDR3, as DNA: TGTGCCAGCAGCCAACTTGACTCCGATAACTTTTACGAGCAGTACTTC.

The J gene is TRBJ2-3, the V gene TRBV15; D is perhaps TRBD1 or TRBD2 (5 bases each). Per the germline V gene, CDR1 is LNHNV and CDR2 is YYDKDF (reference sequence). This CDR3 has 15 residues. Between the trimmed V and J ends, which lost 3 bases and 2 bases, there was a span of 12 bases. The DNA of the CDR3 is TGTGCCACCAGCAGGCCTGAGGGGAACACAGATACGCAGTATTTT. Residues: CATSRPEGNTDTQYF.